These 5 T cell receptor beta chains were sequenced from one sample in a study of OX40 agonist ivuxolimab in advanced cancers. The data were produced by immunoSEQ multiplex PCR, yet TCRdb's version contains in-frame clones alone and is incomplete. The data contain 65,000 to 95,000 clones, about 91% of them singletons. The material was CD4+ or CD8+ T cells sorted from blood, obtained in a trial of the OX40 agonist ivuxolimab. These receptors were collected from an adult with an advanced solid tumor such as melanoma, head and neck, liver or kidney cancer.

This clone was detected only once. This rearrangement joins TRBV7-2 to TRBJ1-5; the match to TRBD1 covers 7 bases. J was trimmed by 7 bases and V by 8 bases; bases with no gene match: 8. The CDR3 covers 13 residues. Germline CDR1 is SGHTA and CDR2 is FQGNSA. In nucleotides, the CDR3 is TGTGCCAGCGCGTACCAGGGGGGACAGCCCCAGCATTTT. Protein product: CASAYQGGQPQHF.

The genes are TRBV7-2 and TRBJ1-5; D is ambiguous. Trimming pared 1 base from V and 6 bases from J, leaving 4 bases between. In germline, CDR1 is SGHTA, CDR2 FQGNSA. The CDR3 length is 12 residues. CDR3 protein: CASSLEFQPQHF. Written as DNA, the CDR3 is TGTGCCAGCAGCTTAGAATTTCAGCCCCAGCATTTT.

The chain recombines TRBV7-9 with TRBJ2-5; D remains unclear. In germline, CDR1 is SEHNR, CDR2 FQNEAQ (reference sequence). There are 13 residues in the CDR3. Trimming took 3 bases from V and 2 from J, leaving 7 bases between them. This CDR3 reads CASSLWQQETQYF. Here the CDR3 DNA reads TGTGCCAGCAGCTTGTGGCAGCAAGAGACCCAGTACTTC. The full variable domain, rest sourced from reference TRBV7-9 and TRBJ2-5, is DTGVSQNPRHKITKRGQNVTFRCDPISEHNRLYWYRQTLGQGPEFLTYFQNEAQLEKSRLLSDRFSAERPKGSFSTLEIQRTEQGDSAMYLCASSLWQQETQYFGPGTRLLVL.

CDR3: CAWRPGLASGELFF. The CDR3 DNA reads as TGTGCCTGGAGACCCGGACTAGCGTCCGGGGAGCTGTTTTTT. The rearrangement links TRBV30 to TRBJ2-2; 9 bases agree with TRBD2. The CDR3 loop spans 14 amino acids. J was trimmed by 6 bases and V by 3 bases; bases with no gene match: 5. Germline loops: CDR1 GTSNPN, CDR2 SVGIG (reference sequence).

CDR3: CASSYSGTGVEQYF. CDR3 nucleotide sequence: TGTGCCAGCAGTTACTCGGGGACAGGGGTGGAACAGTACTTC. The chain uses TRBV6-5 and TRBJ2-7; 10 positions agree with TRBD1. V lost 0 bases and J lost 10; bases outside the gene matches: 6. The CDR3 loop spans 14 amino acids. Germline V gives CDR1 MNHEY, CDR2 SVGAGI.